The next 5 T cell receptor beta chains were all read from a single sample in a study of shared clonotypes between healthy human individuals. Measured with immunoSEQ multiplex PCR; TCRdb has only the in-frame clones, and not every one. The repertoire holds roughly 95,000 clones, with less than 50% as singletons. Sequencing used PBMCs. The receptors were gathered from a woman between 35 and 50 years old in good health. Some clones in this sample may be carry-over from other donors' samples.

Many counts were recorded for this clone. The chain carries TRBV9 and TRBJ1-1; the D is unclear. The germline V and J ends were trimmed by 3 bases and 1 base, with 7 bases remaining between them. Germline CDR1 reads SGDLS; CDR2 reads YYNGEE. There are 13 residues in the CDR3. The CDR3 DNA is TGTGCCAGCAGCGCCCACAAGAACACTGAAGCTTTCTTT. Its translation is CASSAHKNTEAFF.

This chain joins TRBV6-5 and TRBJ1-5, with 7 bases that match TRBD1. With V trimmed by 6 bases and J by 6 bases, 8 bases remained unmatched. Germline V gene sequence: CDR1 MNHEY, CDR2 SVGAGI. The CDR3 extends over 14 amino acids. The CDR3 nucleotides read TGTGCCAGCAGGCCCGGACAGGTTACTCAGCCCCAGCATTTT. Amino acid sequence: CASRPGQVTQPQHF.

This chain joins TRBV5-4 and TRBJ1-2; no reliable D call. The germline V gene encodes CDR1 SGHNT and CDR2 YYREEE (reference sequence). Trimming left V 2 bases short and J 8 bases short, with 10 bases between. This CDR3 has 12 amino acids. In DNA form, the CDR3 reads TGTGCCAGCAGCTTCGGGGAGGGAGGCTACACCTTC. It specifies CASSFGEGGYTF.

This chain connects TRBV29-1 to TRBJ2-1, with 8 bases fitting TRBD1. Losses at the gene ends were 4 bases for V and 0 bases for J; bases not matched to a gene: 8. This CDR3 contains 16 residues. The V gene's germline CDR1 is SQVTM and CDR2 ANQGSEA. The CDR3 nucleotides read TGCAGCGTTGTGGGGGCAGGGGGCTTCTCCTACAATGAGCAGTTCTTC. Amino acid sequence: CSVVGAGGFSYNEQFF.

Note on this clone: Other DNA sequences from this sample encode an identical CDR3 as well. This chain connects TRBV6-1 to TRBJ2-7; D gene uncertain. Germline CDR1 is MNHNS and CDR2 is SASEGT. The length of the CDR3 is 11 residues. Trimming left V 6 bases short and J 2 bases short, with 5 bases between. The CDR3 loop is CASRIAYEQYF. The DNA for the CDR3 is TGTGCCAGCAGAATTGCCTACGAGCAGTACTTC.